Below are 2 T cell receptor beta chains sequenced from a single sample in a study of response to subunit inactivated influenza vaccine. Using its own MiXCR run on the RT-PCR reads, TCRdb lists one record per CDR3 protein. The repertoire holds roughly 650,000 distinct CDR3 sequences, with 14% as singletons. The starting material was PBMCs from blood, obtained 14 days before vaccination. The receptors derive from a man aged 50 or older who received an inactivated influenza vaccine.

This clonotype was picked up many times. J is TRBJ1-1 and V is TRBV9; D is undetermined. The length of the CDR3 is 15 residues. The V gene's germline CDR1 is SGDLS and CDR2 YYNGEE. The V end lost 0 bases, the J end lost 5 bases, and 14 bases lay between the germline ends. This CDR3 is CASSVGGLPGTEAFF. CDR3 nucleotides: TGTGCCAGCAGCGTAGGAGGCCTGCCGGGGACTGAAGCTTTCTTT.

This clonotype was seen a handful of times. The chain joins TRBV10-3 to TRBJ2-6; the match to TRBD1 covers 9 bases. Germline CDR1 reads ENHRY; CDR2 reads SYGVKD. The CDR3 covers 17 residues. Trimming cost V 10 bases and J 0 bases; bases outside gene matches: 10. This CDR3 reads CATNRDRVLSGANVLTF. CDR3 sequence (DNA): TGTGCCACAAACCGGGACAGGGTTCTCTCTGGGGCCAACGTCCTGACTTTC.